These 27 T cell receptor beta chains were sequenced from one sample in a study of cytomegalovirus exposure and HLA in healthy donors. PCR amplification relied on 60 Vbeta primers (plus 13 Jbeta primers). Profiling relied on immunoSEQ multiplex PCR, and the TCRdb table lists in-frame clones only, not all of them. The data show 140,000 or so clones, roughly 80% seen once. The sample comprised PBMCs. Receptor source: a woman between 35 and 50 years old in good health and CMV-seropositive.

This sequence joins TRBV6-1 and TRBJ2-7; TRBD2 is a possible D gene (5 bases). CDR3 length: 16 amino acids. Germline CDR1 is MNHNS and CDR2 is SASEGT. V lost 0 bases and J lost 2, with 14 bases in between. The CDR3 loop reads CASSEAQAMRAYEQYF. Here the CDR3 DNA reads TGTGCCAGCAGTGAAGCGCAAGCCATGAGGGCCTACGAGCAGTACTTC.

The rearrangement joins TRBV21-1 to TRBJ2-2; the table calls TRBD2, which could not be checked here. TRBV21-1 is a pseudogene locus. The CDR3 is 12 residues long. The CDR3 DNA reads TGTGCCAGCAATACCCGCGGCGGGGAGCTGTTTTTT. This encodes CASNTRGGELFF.

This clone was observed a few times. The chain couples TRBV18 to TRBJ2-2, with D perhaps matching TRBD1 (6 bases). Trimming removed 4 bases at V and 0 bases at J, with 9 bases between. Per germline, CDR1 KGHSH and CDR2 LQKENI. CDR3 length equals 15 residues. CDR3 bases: TGTGCCAGCTCACTTCGGACAGCGAACACCGGGGAGCTGTTTTTT. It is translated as CASSLRTANTGELFF.

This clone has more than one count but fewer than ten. The CDR3 region is CSVLQGAGGTEAFF. CDR3 DNA: TGCAGCGTGTTACAGGGGGCAGGCGGCACTGAAGCTTTCTTT. The gene calls are TRBV29-1 and TRBJ1-1; 9 nucleotides agree with TRBD1. This CDR3 region has 14 residues. The V gene end was trimmed by 6 bases and the J gene end by 4 bases; junction bases not matched to a gene: 9. Germline V gene lookup returns CDR1 SQVTM and CDR2 ANQGSEA.

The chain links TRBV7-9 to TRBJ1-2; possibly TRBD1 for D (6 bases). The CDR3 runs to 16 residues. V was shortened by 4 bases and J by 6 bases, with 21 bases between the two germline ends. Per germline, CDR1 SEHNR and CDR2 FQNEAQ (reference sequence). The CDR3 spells CASSSKPRGNGHGYTF. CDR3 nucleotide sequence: TGTGCCAGCAGCTCGAAACCGAGGGGGAATGGGCATGGCTACACCTTC.

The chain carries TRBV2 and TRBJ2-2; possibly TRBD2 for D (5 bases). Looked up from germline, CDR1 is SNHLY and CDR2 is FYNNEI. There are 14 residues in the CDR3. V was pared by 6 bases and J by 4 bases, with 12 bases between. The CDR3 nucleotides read TGTGCCAGCAGGGACTCAGATTCCACCGGGGAGCTGTTTTTT. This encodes CASRDSDSTGELFF. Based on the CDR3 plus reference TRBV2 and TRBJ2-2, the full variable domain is EPEVTQTPSHQVTQMGQEVILRCVPISNHLYFYWYRQILGQKVEFLVSFYNNEISEKSEIFDDQFSVERPDGSNFTLKIRSTKLEDSAMYFCASRDSDSTGELFFGEGSRLTVL.

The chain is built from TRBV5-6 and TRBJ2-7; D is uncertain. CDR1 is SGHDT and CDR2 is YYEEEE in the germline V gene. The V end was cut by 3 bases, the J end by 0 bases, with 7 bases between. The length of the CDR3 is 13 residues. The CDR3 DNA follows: TGTGCCAGCAGCTCGGGTAGCTCCTACGAGCAGTACTTC. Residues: CASSSGSSYEQYF.

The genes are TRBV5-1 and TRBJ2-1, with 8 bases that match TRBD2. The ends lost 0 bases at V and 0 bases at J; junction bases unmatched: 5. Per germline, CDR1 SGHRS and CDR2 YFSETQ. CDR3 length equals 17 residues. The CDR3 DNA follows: TGCGCCAGCAGCTTGGCGGGGGGGATGAGCTCCTACAATGAGCAGTTCTTC. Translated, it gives CASSLAGGMSSYNEQFF. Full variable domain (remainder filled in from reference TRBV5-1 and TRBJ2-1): KAGVTQTPRYLIKTRGQQVTLSCSPISGHRSVSWYQQTPGQGLQFLFEYFSETQRNKGNFPGRFSGRQFSNSRSEMNVSTLELGDSALYLCASSLAGGMSSYNEQFFGPGTRLTVL.

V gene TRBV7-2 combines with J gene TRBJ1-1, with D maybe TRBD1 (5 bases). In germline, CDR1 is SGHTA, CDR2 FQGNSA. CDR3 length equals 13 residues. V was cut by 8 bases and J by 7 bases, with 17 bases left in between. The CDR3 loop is CASGPQEYGEAFF. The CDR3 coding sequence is TGTGCCAGCGGACCACAGGAATACGGTGAAGCTTTCTTT.

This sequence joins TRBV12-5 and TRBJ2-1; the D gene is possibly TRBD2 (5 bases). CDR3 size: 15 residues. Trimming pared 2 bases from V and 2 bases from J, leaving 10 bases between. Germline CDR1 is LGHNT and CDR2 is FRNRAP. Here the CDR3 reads CASGLSGFAYNEQFF. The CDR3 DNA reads TGTGCTAGTGGTTTGTCGGGGTTTGCCTACAATGAGCAGTTCTTC. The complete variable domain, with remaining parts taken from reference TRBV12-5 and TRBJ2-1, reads DARVTQTPRHKVTEMGQEVTMRCQPILGHNTVFWYRQTMMQGLELLAYFRNRAPLDDSGMPKDRFSAEMPDATLATLKIQPSEPRDSAVYFCASGLSGFAYNEQFFGPGTRLTVL.

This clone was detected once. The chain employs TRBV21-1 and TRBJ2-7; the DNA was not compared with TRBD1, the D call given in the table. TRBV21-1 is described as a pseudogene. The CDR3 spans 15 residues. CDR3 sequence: CASSKEGQGPYEQYF. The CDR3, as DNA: TGTGCCAGCAGCAAAGAGGGACAGGGTCCCTACGAGCAGTACTTC.

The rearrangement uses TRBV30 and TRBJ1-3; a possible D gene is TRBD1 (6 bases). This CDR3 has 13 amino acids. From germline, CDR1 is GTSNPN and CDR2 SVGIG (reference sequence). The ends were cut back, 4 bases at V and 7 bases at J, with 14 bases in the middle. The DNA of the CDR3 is TGTGCCTGGACCCAGGGGTATGCTAACACCATATATTTT. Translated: CAWTQGYANTIYF.

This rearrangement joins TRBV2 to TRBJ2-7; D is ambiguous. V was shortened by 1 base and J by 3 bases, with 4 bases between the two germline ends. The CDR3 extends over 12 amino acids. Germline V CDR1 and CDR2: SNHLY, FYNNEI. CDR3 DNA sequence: TGTGCCAGCAGTGAAGTCGTCTACGAGCAGTACTTC. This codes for CASSEVVYEQYF.

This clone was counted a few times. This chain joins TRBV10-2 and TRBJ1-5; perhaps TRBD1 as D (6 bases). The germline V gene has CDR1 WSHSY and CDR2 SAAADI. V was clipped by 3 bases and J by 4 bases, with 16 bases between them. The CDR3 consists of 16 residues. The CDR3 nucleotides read TGCGCCAGCAGTGAAGGAGACAGGCCCATAAATCAGCCCCAGCATTTT. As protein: CASSEGDRPINQPQHF.

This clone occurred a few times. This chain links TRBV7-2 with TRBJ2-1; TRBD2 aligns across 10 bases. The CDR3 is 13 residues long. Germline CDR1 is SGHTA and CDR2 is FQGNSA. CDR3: CITQRGGRNEQFF. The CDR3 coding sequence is TGTATAACGCAGCGGGGGGGTCGCAATGAGCAGTTCTTC.

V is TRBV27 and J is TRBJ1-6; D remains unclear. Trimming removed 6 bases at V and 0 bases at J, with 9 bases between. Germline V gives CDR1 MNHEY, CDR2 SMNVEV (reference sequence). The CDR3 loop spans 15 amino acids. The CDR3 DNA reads TGTGCCAGCAGGTTTGGGAGCTCCTATAATTCACCCCTCCACTTT. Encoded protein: CASRFGSSYNSPLHF.

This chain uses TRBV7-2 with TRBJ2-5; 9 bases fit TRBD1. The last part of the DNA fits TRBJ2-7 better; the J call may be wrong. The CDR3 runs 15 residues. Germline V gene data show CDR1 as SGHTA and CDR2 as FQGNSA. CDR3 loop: CASSLVPGQGYEQYF. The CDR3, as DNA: TGTGCCAGCAGCTTAGTCCCGGGACAGGGCTACGAGCAGTACTTC.

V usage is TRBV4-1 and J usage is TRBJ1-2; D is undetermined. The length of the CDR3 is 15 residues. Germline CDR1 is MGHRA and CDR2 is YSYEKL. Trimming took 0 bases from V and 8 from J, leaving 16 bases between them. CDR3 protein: CASSQDFRQAGGYTF. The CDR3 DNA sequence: TGCGCCAGCAGCCAAGATTTCCGTCAGGCGGGGGGCTACACCTTC.

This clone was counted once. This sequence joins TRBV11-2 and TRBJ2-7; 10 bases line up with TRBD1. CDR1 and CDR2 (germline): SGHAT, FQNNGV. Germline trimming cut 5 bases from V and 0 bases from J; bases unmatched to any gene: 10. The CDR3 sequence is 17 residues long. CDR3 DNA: TGTGCCAGCAGCGGGGGACAGGGGTTTGACCCCTCCTACGAGCAGTACTTC. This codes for CASSGGQGFDPSYEQYF.

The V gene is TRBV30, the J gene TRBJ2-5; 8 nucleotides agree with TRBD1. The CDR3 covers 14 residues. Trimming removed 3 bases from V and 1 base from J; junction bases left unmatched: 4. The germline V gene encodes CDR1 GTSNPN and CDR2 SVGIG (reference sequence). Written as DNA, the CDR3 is TGTGCCTGGAGCTCCGGGACAGGCCAAGAGACCCAGTACTTC. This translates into CAWSSGTGQETQYF.

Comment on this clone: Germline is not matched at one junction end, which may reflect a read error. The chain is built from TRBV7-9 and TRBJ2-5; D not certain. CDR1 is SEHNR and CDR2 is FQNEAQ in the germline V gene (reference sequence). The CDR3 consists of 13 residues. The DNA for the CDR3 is TGTTCCAGCACGGTGTTAATTCAAGAGACCCAGTACTTC. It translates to CSSTVLIQETQYF.

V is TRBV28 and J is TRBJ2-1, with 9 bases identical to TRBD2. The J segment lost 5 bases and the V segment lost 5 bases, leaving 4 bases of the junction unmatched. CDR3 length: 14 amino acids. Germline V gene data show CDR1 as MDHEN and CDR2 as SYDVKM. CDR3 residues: CASSGRGGNNEQFF. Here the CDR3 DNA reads TGTGCCAGCAGTGGGCGGGGGGGCAACAATGAGCAGTTCTTC.

The CDR3 DNA is TGTGCCAGCAGCTTCTACAGGCAAGAAAAACTGTTTTTT. Translation: CASSFYRQEKLFF. This chain links TRBV7-9 with TRBJ1-4, with D possibly TRBD1 on 5 matching bases. The germline V gene encodes CDR1 SEHNR and CDR2 FQNEAQ (reference sequence). The CDR3 loop spans 13 amino acids. The V end was cut by 3 bases, the J end by 8 bases, with 10 bases between. The full variable domain, rest sourced from reference TRBV7-9 and TRBJ1-4, is DTGVSQNPRHKITKRGQNVTFRCDPISEHNRLYWYRQTLGQGPEFLTYFQNEAQLEKSRLLSDRFSAERPKGSFSTLEIQRTEQGDSAMYLCASSFYRQEKLFFGSGTQLSVL.

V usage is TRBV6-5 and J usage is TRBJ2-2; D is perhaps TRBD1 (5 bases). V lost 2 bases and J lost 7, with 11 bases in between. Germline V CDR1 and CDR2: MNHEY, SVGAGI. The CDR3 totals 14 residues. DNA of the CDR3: TGTGCCAGCAGTTACACTCAGGGAAGCGGGGAGCTGTTTTTT. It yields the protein CASSYTQGSGELFF.

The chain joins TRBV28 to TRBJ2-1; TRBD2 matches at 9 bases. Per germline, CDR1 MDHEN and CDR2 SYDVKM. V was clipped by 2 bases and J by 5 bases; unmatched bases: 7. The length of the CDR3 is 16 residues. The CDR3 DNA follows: TGTGCCAGCAGTTTAAGTCGACTAGCGGCGCACAATGAGCAGTTCTTC. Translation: CASSLSRLAAHNEQFF.

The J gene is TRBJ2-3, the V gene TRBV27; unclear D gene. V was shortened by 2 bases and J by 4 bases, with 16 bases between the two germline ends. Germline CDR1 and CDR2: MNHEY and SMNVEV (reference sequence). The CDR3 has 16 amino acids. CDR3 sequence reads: CASSLRPPGLSDTQYF. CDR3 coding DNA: TGTGCCAGCAGTTTAAGGCCCCCTGGGCTCTCAGATACGCAGTATTTT.

The CDR3 sequence is CASSLSGTGSHEQFF. CDR3 nucleotides: TGTGCCAGCAGCCTTTCCGGGACAGGGTCCCATGAGCAGTTCTTC. This sequence joins TRBV5-4 and TRBJ2-1, with 9 bases fitting TRBD1. This CDR3 is built from 15 residues. Germline-derived CDR1 and CDR2 are SGHNT and YYREEE (reference sequence). V trimming: 4 bases; J trimming: 8 bases; junction bases outside the gene matches: 10.